The T cell receptor beta chain under discussion was sequenced for a study of vaccination and CD4 T cells after COVID-19. V was clipped by 6 bases and J by 1 base; unmatched bases: 8. Germline V gives CDR1 SGHVS, CDR2 FQNEAQ. There are 15 residues in the CDR3. From the PCR reads, TCRdb called clonotypes with MiXCR, one entry per CDR3 protein. In the table there are approximately 20,000 distinct CDR3 sequences, about three fifths of which are singletons. The chain employs TRBV7-8 and TRBJ2-7; TRBD1 aligns across 8 bases. The material sequenced was CD4+ T cells from blood, taken after SARS-CoV-2 vaccination. The TCR originated in a human donor who had recovered from COVID-19. As DNA, the CDR3 is TGTGCCAGCAGTTCGAGGACAGGGAGATCCTACGAGCAGTACTTC. Translated: CASSSRTGRSYEQYF.